Given below is one T cell receptor (beta chain) in context. Antigen: not known. The source of the sample is a study of cytomegalovirus exposure and HLA in healthy donors. Per the germline V gene, CDR1 is KGHSH and CDR2 is LQKENI. V lost 0 bases to trimming and J lost 0 bases; unmatched junction nucleotides: 5. The length of the CDR3 is 17 residues. It was with 60 Vbeta and 13 Jbeta primers that the PCR ran. Produced via immunoSEQ multiplex PCR; TCRdb's table is partial and in-frame only. The table lists some 190,000 clones, around 82% of them singletons. Broader study findings: Later analysis identified about 18,000 TCR beta sequences associated with HLA alleles, using a false discovery rate threshold of 0.05. Equally common other TCR beta chains were less clonally expanded than HLA-associated ones, a later analysis found.

The chain uses TRBV18 and TRBJ2-1; 7 positions agree with TRBD2. The sequence came from a man aged 40-50 years in good health and CMV-seropositive. The sequenced sample consisted of PBMCs. The DNA of the CDR3 is TGTGCCAGCTCACCACCGTTCGGCGGGAGCTCCTACAATGAGCAGTTCTTC. Its protein product is CASSPPFGGSSYNEQFF.